One and the same sample provided the 28 T cell receptor beta chains below, sequenced in a study of blood T cell repertoires in COVID-19. Clones were read by immunoSEQ multiplex PCR, and TCRdb kept only the in-frame ones, dropping some. Found here are about 75,000 clones, 85% to 90% of them singletons; the top ten hold around 2.6%. Sequencing was carried out using peripheral blood. The source is a human donor in a cohort sampled during active COVID-19.

The rearrangement links TRBV9 to TRBJ2-1, with TRBD2 identical over 8 bases. Per the germline V gene, CDR1 is SGDLS and CDR2 is YYNGEE. The CDR3 spans 16 residues. V was pared by 0 bases and J by 3 bases, with 5 bases of the junction left unmatched. This chain's CDR3 is CASSVEGGGFYNEQFF. In DNA, the CDR3 is TGTGCCAGCAGCGTAGAGGGCGGGGGGTTCTACAATGAGCAGTTCTTC.

The CDR3 DNA follows: TGTGCCAGCAGCTTGGGGACAGGCTCCTACGAGCAGTACTTC. Amino acids: CASSLGTGSYEQYF. The chain employs TRBV7-9 and TRBJ2-7; 8 bases map to TRBD1. This CDR3 has 14 amino acids. J lost 0 bases, V lost 3 bases, and 1 base had no gene match. CDR1 and CDR2 from the germline V gene are SEHNR and FQNEAQ (reference sequence).

The rearrangement links TRBV4-3 to TRBJ2-3; 12 nucleotides line up with TRBD2. This CDR3 is built from 19 residues. V gave up 1 base and J gave up 6 bases; unmatched junction bases: 14. The germline V gene has CDR1 LGHNA and CDR2 YSLEER. This CDR3 is CASSQVYRRTSGAGDTQYF. CDR3 nucleotides: TGCGCCAGCAGCCAAGTTTACCGCCGGACTAGCGGGGCGGGGGATACGCAGTATTTT.

The chain links TRBV19 to TRBJ2-3, with 8 bases lining up with TRBD1. The CDR3 length is 14 residues. J gave up 2 bases and V 6 bases, and 4 bases lay outside the gene matches. From germline, CDR1 is LNHDA and CDR2 SQIVND (reference sequence). CDR3 bases: TGTGCCAGTAGCAACAGGGGGAACACAGATACGCAGTATTTT. As protein: CASSNRGNTDTQYF.

The chain has TRBV14 and TRBJ2-7; the match to TRBD2 covers 8 bases. Germline lookup yields CDR1 SGHDN and CDR2 FVKESK. There are 14 residues in the CDR3. V was clipped by 4 bases and J by 3 bases; unmatched bases: 5. The DNA for the CDR3 is TGTGCCAGCAGCCCCGGGAGGGGTCTCTACGAGCAGTACTTC. Protein: CASSPGRGLYEQYF.

This rearrangement joins TRBV30 to TRBJ1-1; TRBD1 agrees at 9 bases. The CDR3 is 15 residues long. V trimming: 0 bases; J trimming: 1 base; junction bases outside the gene matches: 3. CDR1 GTSNPN and CDR2 SVGIG come from the germline V gene (reference sequence). Written as DNA, the CDR3 is TGTGCCTGGAGTGTCGGGACAGGGCAGAACACTGAAGCTTTCTTT. The encoded protein is CAWSVGTGQNTEAFF.

The V call is TRBV7-9, the J call TRBJ2-7; 8 positions match TRBD2. The germline CDR1 and CDR2 sequences are SEHNR and FQNEAQ (reference sequence). V shed 1 base, J shed 3 bases, and the junction held 17 bases outside the gene matches. The CDR3 is 19 amino acids. CDR3 protein: CASSLDVTSGLHYIYEQYF. In DNA form, the CDR3 reads TGTGCCAGCAGCTTAGACGTTACTAGCGGTTTACATTACATCTACGAGCAGTACTTC.

In DNA form, the CDR3 reads TGTGCCAGCAGCGTCCGTAGCGGGAGGACCGGGGACATTCAGTACTTC. This gives the protein CASSVRSGRTGDIQYF. This sequence joins TRBV9 and TRBJ2-4; TRBD2 aligns across 10 bases. Looked up from germline, CDR1 is SGDLS and CDR2 is YYNGEE. With V trimmed by 2 bases and J by 8 bases, 10 bases remained unmatched. The CDR3 consists of 16 residues.

V usage is TRBV9 and J usage is TRBJ2-1; 7 bases fit TRBD1. Germline values: CDR1 SGDLS, CDR2 YYNGEE. The CDR3 runs 15 residues. J gave up 0 bases and V 4 bases, and 4 bases lay outside the gene matches. As DNA, the CDR3 is TGTGCCAGCAGCCTAACAGGGGCCTCCTACAATGAGCAGTTCTTC. This codes for CASSLTGASYNEQFF.

This CDR3 is CASSEALLGHVEETQYF. CDR3 nucleotides: TGTGCCAGCAGTGAAGCGCTTCTTGGGCACGTTGAGGAGACCCAGTACTTC. V gene TRBV6-1 combines with J gene TRBJ2-5; no clear D. The length of the CDR3 is 17 residues. The germline V gene encodes CDR1 MNHNS and CDR2 SASEGT. Trimming took 0 bases from V and 5 from J, leaving 19 bases between them.

This clone was observed a handful of times. This chain uses TRBV4-2 with TRBJ1-5; D is possibly TRBD1 (6 bases). The CDR3 is 16 amino acids. Trimming took off 0 bases at V and 2 bases at J, with 11 bases between the two ends. Germline values: CDR1 LGHNA, CDR2 YNFKEQ. The CDR3, as DNA: TGTGCCAGCAGCCAAGAGGCAGGGGTTGGCAATCAGCCCCAGCATTTT. Protein product: CASSQEAGVGNQPQHF.

The table lists this clone with a count of one. The rearrangement links TRBV10-1 to TRBJ2-3; 10 positions match TRBD1. The CDR3 covers 19 residues. V lost 0 bases, J lost 0 bases, and 9 bases stayed unmatched. Germline CDR1 and CDR2: WNHNN and SYGVQD (reference sequence). Written as DNA, the CDR3 is TGCGCCAGCAGTGAGTCCAGAGACAGGGGGCTTCCTAGCACAGATACGCAGTATTTT. Encoded protein: CASSESRDRGLPSTDTQYF.

This rearrangement joins TRBV5-6 to TRBJ1-3; D not certain. Looked up from germline, CDR1 is SGHDT and CDR2 is YYEEEE. The CDR3 contains 16 residues. V was shortened by 7 bases and J by 0 bases, with 17 bases between the two germline ends. The CDR3 DNA reads as TGTGCCAGCTCCCCGGTGGACTTCAGCTCTGGAAACACCATATATTTT. Protein: CASSPVDFSSGNTIYF. Looking up the rest from reference TRBV5-6 and TRBJ1-3 gives the full variable domain: DAGVTQSPTHLIKTRGQQVTLRCSPKSGHDTVSWYQQALGQGPQFIFQYYEEEERQRGNFPDRFSGHQFPNYSSELNVNALLLGDSALYLCASSPVDFSSGNTIYFGEGSWLTVV.

The chain is built from TRBV27 and TRBJ1-5; TRBD1 agrees at 8 bases. The CDR3 contains 17 residues. Germline loops: CDR1 MNHEY, CDR2 SMNVEV (reference sequence). V lost 5 bases and J lost 2; bases outside the gene matches: 11. The CDR3, as DNA: TGTGCCAGCAGTCCGGCTACCTCGGACAGGGGCAATCAGCCCCAGCATTTT. It yields the protein CASSPATSDRGNQPQHF.

The V and J genes are TRBV5-1 and TRBJ2-7; TRBD2 agrees at 9 bases. The CDR3 covers 14 residues. V lost 5 bases and J lost 3; bases outside the gene matches: 6. Germline V lookup: CDR1 SGHRS, CDR2 YFSETQ. The CDR3 DNA follows: TGCGCCAGCAGGGTTCTAGCGGGAAACTACGAGCAGTACTTC. It yields the protein CASRVLAGNYEQYF.

The V and J genes are TRBV10-2 and TRBJ1-4; D unresolved. Between the trimmed V and J ends, which lost 6 bases and 0 bases, there was a span of 11 bases. The germline CDR1 and CDR2 sequences are WSHSY and SAAADI. The CDR3 is 15 amino acids. The CDR3, as DNA: TGCGCCAGCAGCGCGGCGGTATCAACTAATGAAAAACTGTTTTTT. Translating gives CASSAAVSTNEKLFF.

The J gene is TRBJ2-4, the V gene TRBV19; 10 nucleotides agree with TRBD1. Germline values: CDR1 LNHDA, CDR2 SQIVND (reference sequence). V lost 3 bases to trimming and J lost 7 bases; unmatched junction nucleotides: 6. CDR3 length equals 15 residues. The CDR3 DNA reads as TGTGCCAGTAGTATCGGACAGGGGGGGTGGAACATTCAGTACTTC. Encoded protein: CASSIGQGGWNIQYF.

This clone showed up just once. The J gene is TRBJ1-2, the V gene TRBV5-6; D unresolved. Trimming pared 3 bases from V and 8 bases from J, leaving 11 bases between. The CDR3 totals 12 residues. Germline CDR1 reads SGHDT; CDR2 reads YYEEEE. The CDR3 loop reads CASSSSGGGYTF. CDR3 DNA sequence: TGTGCCAGCAGCTCCAGTGGAGGGGGCTACACCTTC. Full variable domain (rest looked up from reference TRBV5-6 and TRBJ1-2): DAGVTQSPTHLIKTRGQQVTLRCSPKSGHDTVSWYQQALGQGPQFIFQYYEEEERQRGNFPDRFSGHQFPNYSSELNVNALLLGDSALYLCASSSSGGGYTFGSGTRLTVV.

This clone showed up just a few times. The rearrangement uses TRBV4-1 and TRBJ1-5; D remains unclear. This CDR3 comprises 17 residues. In germline, CDR1 is MGHRA, CDR2 YSYEKL. The V end lost 0 bases, the J end lost 4 bases, and 16 bases lay between the germline ends. The CDR3 region is CASSQEPQATSNQPQHF. The CDR3, as DNA: TGCGCCAGCAGCCAAGAACCGCAGGCTACTAGTAATCAGCCCCAGCATTTT.

In its sample, this clone was seen once. V and J are TRBV11-2 and TRBJ1-1; a possible D gene is TRBD1 (5 bases). From germline, CDR1 is SGHAT and CDR2 FQNNGV. V lost 5 bases and J lost 1, with 8 bases in between. The CDR3 runs 13 residues. CDR3 sequence reads: CASSPGENTEAFF. The CDR3 nucleotides read TGTGCCAGCAGCCCGGGGGAGAACACTGAAGCTTTCTTT.

Only one count was recorded for this clone. The chain uses TRBV28 and TRBJ2-7; D perhaps matches TRBD1 (5 bases). From germline, CDR1 is MDHEN and CDR2 SYDVKM. This CDR3 has 17 residues. V gave up 5 bases and J gave up 0 bases, with 20 bases separating them. CDR3 amino acids: CASSTSLKWGHSYEQYF. The CDR3 DNA sequence: TGTGCCAGCAGTACCTCCTTGAAATGGGGCCACTCCTACGAGCAGTACTTC.

This chain uses TRBV20-1 with TRBJ2-1, with D perhaps TRBD1 (6 bases). The V gene's germline CDR1 is DFQATT and CDR2 SNEGSKA (reference sequence). Trimming removed 3 bases at V and 0 bases at J, with 9 bases between. CDR3 size: 14 residues. The CDR3 sequence: CSASTGSSYNEQFF. In nucleotides, the CDR3 is TGCAGTGCTAGTACAGGGAGCTCCTACAATGAGCAGTTCTTC.

The chain uses TRBV3-1 (or the pseudogene TRBV3-2) and TRBJ2-7, with TRBD1 as a possible D gene (5 bases). CDR3 size: 13 residues. Trimming pared 0 bases from V and 5 bases from J, leaving 8 bases between. CDR1 and CDR2 (germline): LGHDT, YNNKEL (reference sequence). In nucleotides, the CDR3 is TGTGCCAGCAGCCAAGATAGGGGCGACGAGCAGTACTTC. It translates to CASSQDRGDEQYF.

This chain joins TRBV5-4 and TRBJ2-1, with 9 bases lining up with TRBD2. The CDR3 contains 14 residues. With V trimmed by 10 bases and J by 6 bases, 11 bases remained unmatched. Germline CDR1 and CDR2: SGHNT and YYREEE (reference sequence). This CDR3 reads CALHPRGGSNEQFF. The CDR3 DNA sequence: TGTGCCTTACACCCGCGGGGGGGGTCCAATGAGCAGTTCTTC.

The V and J genes are TRBV2 and TRBJ2-7; the match to TRBD1 covers 9 bases. Germline V lookup: CDR1 SNHLY, CDR2 FYNNEI. CDR3 length equals 15 residues. With V trimmed by 6 bases and J by 7 bases, 13 bases remained unmatched. CDR3 sequence (DNA): TGTGCCAGCAGGAAACAGGGGGCTCGGTTCGAGGAGCAGTACTTC. This codes for CASRKQGARFEEQYF.

The rearrangement links TRBV15 to TRBJ2-7, with D maybe TRBD2 (5 bases). Per the germline V gene, CDR1 is LNHNV and CDR2 is YYDKDF (reference sequence). The CDR3 has 17 amino acids. V was trimmed by 5 bases and J by 1 base, leaving 21 bases between them. The DNA for the CDR3 is TGTGCCACCAGCCATTCCGCCGGACGGGGTGGATCCTACGAGCAGTACTTC. Its translation is CATSHSAGRGGSYEQYF.

This clone has just one count. The chain has TRBV30 and TRBJ2-2; 9 nucleotides match TRBD1. Germline assignment: CDR1 GTSNPN and CDR2 SVGIG (reference sequence). The CDR3 runs to 15 residues. With V trimmed by 2 bases and J by 4 bases, 5 bases remained unmatched. The CDR3 here is CAWSFRDRVTGELFF. The CDR3 DNA reads TGTGCCTGGAGTTTCAGGGACAGGGTCACCGGGGAGCTGTTTTTT.

V gene TRBV28 combines with J gene TRBJ2-1, with 8 bases lining up with TRBD2. There are 12 residues in the CDR3. V was clipped by 10 bases and J by 3 bases; unmatched bases: 2. From germline, CDR1 is MDHEN and CDR2 SYDVKM. CDR3 bases: TGTGCCACCGCGGGGGGCTACAATGAGCAGTTCTTC. Protein sequence: CATAGGYNEQFF.